A single sample is the source of the 30 T cell receptor beta chains below, sequenced in a study of regulatory T cells in long-lasting Graves disease. Time point: persistent/refractory GD, antithyroid drugs over 5 years with positive TRAb. The TCR library was made from RNA extracted from PBMCs. According to the study, TCR beta libraries were built with iRepertoire HTBI primers and CDR3-region Arm-PCR. From the multiplex PCR reads, TCRdb called clonotypes with MiXCR, one entry per CDR3 protein. Of about 660,000 distinct CDR3 sequences listed, 30% are singletons. Sequenced here: peripheral blood mononuclear cells (PBMCs), sampled when the disease was refractory, from a patient treated with antithyroid drugs. Every receptor here comes from a female donor with Graves disease.

V gene TRBV27 combines with J gene TRBJ2-2, with TRBD1 matching 8 bases. This CDR3 comprises 17 residues. Germline values: CDR1 MNHEY, CDR2 SMNVEV (reference sequence). V was pared by 8 bases and J by 4 bases, with 15 bases of the junction left unmatched. The CDR3 region is CASYPRSRTGSTGELFF. CDR3 bases: TGTGCCAGCTACCCCCGGTCCAGGACAGGGAGCACCGGGGAGCTGTTTTTT.

There are a few counts of this clonotype. This rearrangement joins TRBV6-2 or TRBV6-3 to TRBJ1-1; D possibly corresponds to TRBD1 (5 bases). CDR3 size: 18 residues. Trimming removed 4 bases from V and 1 base from J, with 22 bases in between. Germline V CDR1 and CDR2: MNHEY, SVGEGT. This chain's CDR3 is CASSSGPGGLGPNTEAFF. The CDR3 bases are TGTGCCAGCAGTTCCGGCCCGGGAGGTCTGGGGCCGAACACTGAAGCTTTCTTT.

In this sample, this clonotype turned up many times. The CDR3, as DNA: TGTGCCAGAGCCCTCGGATCTGAAGCTTTCTTT. It codes for CARALGSEAFF. The chain couples TRBV2 to TRBJ1-1, with D hard to call. The CDR3 is 11 amino acids. CDR1 SNHLY and CDR2 FYNNEI come from the germline V gene. The V end lost 9 bases, the J end lost 6 bases, and 11 bases lay between the germline ends. Variable domain in full (rest from reference TRBV2 and TRBJ1-1): EPEVTQTPSHQVTQMGQEVILRCVPISNHLYFYWYRQILGQKVEFLVSFYNNEISEKSEIFDDQFSVERPDGSNFTLKIRSTKLEDSAMYFCARALGSEAFFGQGTRLTVV.

The rearrangement uses TRBV6-1 and TRBJ2-5; no clear D gene. This CDR3 has 14 amino acids. Trimming removed 7 bases from V and 5 bases from J, with 17 bases in between. Germline V gene sequence: CDR1 MNHNS, CDR2 SASEGT. CDR3 nucleotides: TGTGCCAGCAAGCGTAATCCCCCACCTGAGACCCAGTACTTC. Translation gives CASKRNPPPETQYF.

The J gene is TRBJ2-6, the V gene TRBV3-1, with 7 bases matching TRBD1. The CDR3 runs 18 residues. After removal of 1 base from V and 0 bases from J, the junction contained 6 bases not matched to a gene. The V gene's germline CDR1 is LGHDT and CDR2 YNNKEL (reference sequence). The CDR3 reads CASSQGGGVSSGANVLTF. DNA for the CDR3: TGTGCCAGCAGCCAAGGAGGGGGCGTAAGCTCTGGGGCCAACGTCCTGACTTTC.

The V and J genes are TRBV3-1 and TRBJ1-1; possibly TRBD1 for D (5 bases). V lost 4 bases and J 5 bases, leaving 14 bases between the germline ends. Germline V gives CDR1 LGHDT, CDR2 YNNKEL (reference sequence). The CDR3 is made up of 14 amino acids. The CDR3 loop reads CASSPQGGETEAFF. The CDR3 DNA is TGTGCCAGCAGCCCTCAGGGAGGAGAGACTGAAGCTTTCTTT. Complete variable domain (other parts from reference TRBV3-1 and TRBJ1-1): DTAVSQTPKYLVTQMGNDKSIKCEQNLGHDTMYWYKQDSKKFLKIMFSYNNKELIINETVPNRFSPKSPDKAHLNLHINSLELGDSAVYFCASSPQGGETEAFFGQGTRLTVV.

The sample holds a few counts of this clonotype. This sequence joins TRBV7-9 and TRBJ2-5; TRBD1 aligns across 7 bases. With V trimmed by 4 bases and J by 5 bases, 10 bases remained unmatched. The CDR3 has 15 residues. Germline assignment: CDR1 SEHNR and CDR2 FQNEAQ (reference sequence). CDR3 region: CASSSKTGPEETQYF. The CDR3 region has the DNA TGTGCCAGCAGCTCAAAGACAGGGCCGGAGGAGACCCAGTACTTC.

This sequence joins TRBV5-1 and TRBJ1-1, with unresolved D. CDR3 length: 14 residues. Trimming left V 6 bases short and J 0 bases short, with 12 bases between. CDR1 is SGHRS and CDR2 is YFSETQ in the germline V gene. The CDR3 loop is CASNGNSLNTEAFF. The CDR3 bases are TGCGCCAGCAACGGGAATTCCCTGAACACTGAAGCTTTCTTT.

The V gene is TRBV3-1, the J gene TRBJ1-1, with a weak D call TRBD1 (5 bases). With 4 bases removed from V and 7 bases from J, the gap between germline ends came to 16 bases. The CDR3 runs to 14 residues. Germline V lookup: CDR1 LGHDT, CDR2 YNNKEL (reference sequence). The CDR3 region has the DNA TGTGCCAGCAGCCGCCGGGACGGGCGAAATGAAGCTTTCTTT. It translates to CASSRRDGRNEAFF.

This clonotype was observed a handful of times. This chain connects TRBV18 to TRBJ1-3; D is uncertain. CDR3 length equals 15 residues. Per germline, CDR1 KGHSH and CDR2 LQKENI. The V end lost 1 base, the J end lost 2 bases, and 9 bases lay between the germline ends. The DNA for the CDR3 is TGTGCCAGCTCACCACTGGCGACAACTGGAAACACCATATATTTT. Its translation: CASSPLATTGNTIYF. Full variable domain (outside the CDR3, taken from reference TRBV18 and TRBJ1-3): NAGVMQNPRHLVRRRGQEARLRCSPMKGHSHVYWYRQLPEEGLKFMVYLQKENIIDESGMPKERFSAEFPKEGPSILRIQQVVRGDSAAYFCASSPLATTGNTIYFGEGSWLTVV.

The gene calls are TRBV3-1 and TRBJ1-1; D is perhaps TRBD1 (6 bases). Trimming left V 7 bases short and J 3 bases short, with 15 bases between. Germline V CDR1 and CDR2: LGHDT, YNNKEL (reference sequence). The CDR3 is 14 amino acids. CDR3 residues: CASTRRGGDTEAFF. In DNA, the CDR3 is TGTGCCAGCACCAGGAGGGGGGGGGACACTGAAGCTTTCTTT.

This clonotype was seen ten or more times. The CDR3 region has the DNA TGTGCCAGCAGAATGGGCGACGGCACTGAAGCTTTCTTT. Its protein product is CASRMGDGTEAFF. The rearrangement links TRBV11-1 to TRBJ1-1; D is unclear. The CDR3 length is 13 residues. In germline, CDR1 is SGHAT, CDR2 FQDESV (reference sequence). V gave up 6 bases and J gave up 4 bases, with 12 bases separating them.

The V call is TRBV6-2 or TRBV6-3, the J call TRBJ2-7, with 8 bases identical to TRBD1. Germline V CDR1 and CDR2: MNHEY, SVGEGT. With 2 bases clipped from V and 6 bases from J, the junction kept 15 bases outside the gene matches. This CDR3 comprises 17 residues. The chain's CDR3 is CASSYSRGSRGRFEQYF. CDR3 DNA sequence: TGTGCCAGCAGTTACAGTAGGGGTTCCAGGGGGCGGTTCGAGCAGTACTTC.

This clonotype was seen a few times. The genes are TRBV7-8 and TRBJ1-6; no clear D. Germline loops: CDR1 SGHVS, CDR2 FQNEAQ. The CDR3 spans 20 residues. Trimming removed 0 bases from V and 0 bases from J, with 18 bases in between. This chain's CDR3 is CASSLALNPRGSSYNSPLHF. CDR3 bases: TGTGCCAGCAGCTTAGCGCTCAACCCCCGTGGGAGCTCCTATAATTCACCCCTCCACTTT.

This clonotype was observed many times. The chain recombines TRBV28 with TRBJ1-1, with D unresolved. Germline V lookup: CDR1 MDHEN, CDR2 SYDVKM. V lost 5 bases, J lost 3 bases, and 19 bases lay in between. There are 16 residues in the CDR3. The chain's CDR3 is CASSLYRRSADTEAFF. CDR3 nucleotide sequence: TGTGCCAGCAGTCTGTACCGACGTTCGGCCGACACTGAAGCTTTCTTT.

This clonotype was seen a few times. The chain combines TRBV12-3 or TRBV12-4 with TRBJ1-1, with 9 bases aligning to TRBD1. Trimming took 7 bases from V and 2 from J; bases not matched to a gene: 8. The CDR3 has 15 residues. CDR3 sequence: CASTNGQGLNTEAFF. As DNA, the CDR3 is TGTGCCAGCACTAATGGACAGGGGCTTAACACTGAAGCTTTCTTT.

In this sample, this clonotype turned up many times. The CDR3: CASTQGADEQYF. CDR3 coding DNA: TGTGCCAGCACCCAGGGGGCCGACGAGCAGTACTTC. V and J are TRBV12-3 or TRBV12-4 and TRBJ2-7; 8 positions match TRBD1. Losses at the gene ends were 7 bases for V and 5 bases for J; bases not matched to a gene: 4. This CDR3 region has 12 residues.

This clonotype has ten or more counts. J is TRBJ1-6 and V is TRBV28, with 7 bases aligning to TRBD1. Germline V gene lookup returns CDR1 MDHEN and CDR2 SYDVKM. The CDR3 covers 13 residues. This CDR3 is CASQAQGNSPLHF. CDR3 coding DNA: TGTGCTTCCCAGGCACAGGGGAATTCACCCCTCCACTTT.

The chain recombines TRBV5-1 with TRBJ1-1; D is unclear. V was pared by 0 bases and J by 4 bases, with 7 bases between. This CDR3 has 13 residues. Germline V lookup: CDR1 SGHRS, CDR2 YFSETQ. DNA of the CDR3: TGCGCCAGCAGCTTGGAGATCGGCACTGAAGCTTTCTTT. This gives the protein CASSLEIGTEAFF.

The V gene is TRBV11-2, the J gene TRBJ2-1; TRBD2 matches 9 bases. Germline V lookup: CDR1 SGHAT, CDR2 FQNNGV. The length of the CDR3 is 16 residues. Trimming removed 5 bases from V and 7 bases from J; junction bases left unmatched: 12. CDR3 region: CASSVLGSGRFNEQFF. DNA for the CDR3: TGTGCCAGCAGCGTTCTGGGGAGCGGGAGGTTTAATGAGCAGTTCTTC.

This sequence joins TRBV20-1 and TRBJ1-4, with TRBD1 matching over 10 bases. V shed 3 bases, J shed 3 bases, and the junction held 13 bases outside the gene matches. Germline V gives CDR1 DFQATT, CDR2 SNEGSKA (reference sequence). The length of the CDR3 is 18 residues. The CDR3 DNA is TGCAGTGCTAGTGGGACAGGGGTGAGGTCTTCAGCTAATGAAAAACTGTTTTTT. This sequence encodes CSASGTGVRSSANEKLFF.

This chain connects TRBV9 to TRBJ1-2, with D perhaps matching TRBD1 (6 bases). Germline assignment: CDR1 SGDLS and CDR2 YYNGEE. Trimming removed 4 bases from V and 6 bases from J, with 19 bases in between. The CDR3 consists of 15 residues. As DNA, the CDR3 is TGTGCCAGCAGCTCCTCTCAGGTCCAGGGGCATGGCTACACCTTC. Its translation: CASSSSQVQGHGYTF.

This clonotype has only a few counts. This sequence joins TRBV10-3 and TRBJ2-7; 11 nucleotides agree with TRBD2. Germline V lookup: CDR1 ENHRY, CDR2 SYGVKD. Germline trimming cut 4 bases from V and 7 bases from J; bases unmatched to any gene: 9. The CDR3 has 15 amino acids. The CDR3 spells CAISGLAGGTFEQYF. The CDR3 coding sequence is TGTGCCATCAGTGGTCTAGCGGGAGGAACTTTTGAGCAGTACTTC.

The genes are TRBV29-1 and TRBJ1-1; TRBD1 aligns across 7 bases. The CDR3 runs 14 residues. Germline loops: CDR1 SQVTM, CDR2 ANQGSEA. The J segment lost 1 base and the V segment lost 6 bases, leaving 8 bases of the junction unmatched. For the CDR3, the DNA is TGCAGCGTCCCGGTTAGGGGGCCGAACACTGAAGCTTTCTTT. Protein product: CSVPVRGPNTEAFF. Drawing the rest from reference TRBV29-1 and TRBJ1-1, the complete variable domain is SAVISQKPSRDICQRGTSLTIQCQVDSQVTMMFWYRQQPGQSLTLIATANQGSEATYESGFVIDKFPISRPNLTFSTLTVSNMSPEDSSIYLCSVPVRGPNTEAFFGQGTRLTVV.

This clonotype turned up a few times. The chain recombines TRBV7-9 with TRBJ2-5, with D possibly TRBD2 on 6 matching bases. This CDR3 has 12 residues. Per germline, CDR1 SEHNR and CDR2 FQNEAQ (reference sequence). The germline V and J ends were trimmed by 8 bases and 3 bases, with 10 bases remaining between them. The CDR3 nucleotides read TGTGCCAGCGGGGTAGCGGAAGAGACCCAGTACTTC. This encodes CASGVAEETQYF.

This chain links TRBV20-1 with TRBJ2-7; unclear D gene. The germline CDR1 and CDR2 sequences are DFQATT and SNEGSKA (reference sequence). With 5 bases removed from V and 0 bases from J, the gap between germline ends came to 11 bases. The CDR3 loop spans 13 amino acids. DNA of the CDR3: TGCAGTGCTTATCAGGTTCGCTCCTACGAGCAGTACTTC. Encoded protein: CSAYQVRSYEQYF.

This clonotype has just a few counts. This rearrangement joins TRBV29-1 to TRBJ1-2, with D possibly being TRBD1 (5 bases). The germline CDR1 and CDR2 sequences are SQVTM and ANQGSEA. The V end lost 4 bases, the J end lost 6 bases, and 21 bases lay between the germline ends. This CDR3 has 15 amino acids. CDR3 amino acids: CSVGIGTPTFDGYTF. In DNA form, the CDR3 reads TGCAGCGTTGGGATCGGGACTCCTACCTTCGATGGCTACACCTTC. Together with reference TRBV29-1 and TRBJ1-2, the CDR3 gives the full variable domain: SAVISQKPSRDICQRGTSLTIQCQVDSQVTMMFWYRQQPGQSLTLIATANQGSEATYESGFVIDKFPISRPNLTFSTLTVSNMSPEDSSIYLCSVGIGTPTFDGYTFGSGTRLTVV.

In this sample, this clonotype turned up many times. The chain carries TRBV29-1 and TRBJ1-2; no clear D. V lost 2 bases to trimming and J lost 7 bases, with 14 bases between them. The CDR3 is 13 amino acids. The germline V gene encodes CDR1 SQVTM and CDR2 ANQGSEA. The DNA for the CDR3 is TGCAGCGTTGAACTCCCGAGTAGCTCTGGCTACACCTTC. Translated, it gives CSVELPSSSGYTF.

In its sample, this clonotype was seen many times. This chain uses TRBV27 with TRBJ1-5, with TRBD1 identical over 8 bases. The CDR3 runs 15 residues. The V segment lost 2 bases and the J segment 5 bases; nucleotides outside the gene matches: 5. The germline gives CDR1 MNHEY, CDR2 SMNVEV (reference sequence). For the CDR3, the DNA is TGTGCCAGCAGTTTAGAGACAGGGGTAGATCAGCCCCAGCATTTT. Protein sequence: CASSLETGVDQPQHF.

The chain joins TRBV5-1 to TRBJ2-7; TRBD1 matches at 11 bases. Germline lookup yields CDR1 SGHRS and CDR2 YFSETQ. After removal of 6 bases from V and 6 bases from J, the junction contained 11 bases not matched to a gene. CDR3 length equals 15 residues. The CDR3 sequence: CASNPTRTGGIEQYF. CDR3 in DNA: TGCGCCAGCAATCCTACCAGGACAGGGGGCATCGAGCAGTACTTC.